This TCR beta chain was sequenced during a study of cytomegalovirus exposure and HLA in healthy donors. CDR3 length: 16 amino acids. Germline CDR1 MNHNY, CDR2 SVGAGI (reference sequence). J gave up 3 bases and V 2 bases, and 10 bases lay outside the gene matches. PCR was performed using 60 Vbeta and 13 Jbeta primers. Here immunoSEQ multiplex PCR was the method, and the copy in TCRdb shows in-frame clones only, minus some. The profile covers about 190,000 clones, with 79% appearing a single time and 1.6% taken by the ten largest. Sample: PBMCs. V and J are TRBV6-6 and TRBJ2-7, with 7 bases identical to TRBD1. The sequence was obtained from a woman younger than 35 in good health and CMV-seronegative. The CDR3 bases are TGTGCCAGCAGTTACCCCCGGAAGGGGGCCAACTACGAGCAGTACTTC. Protein: CASSYPRKGANYEQYF.